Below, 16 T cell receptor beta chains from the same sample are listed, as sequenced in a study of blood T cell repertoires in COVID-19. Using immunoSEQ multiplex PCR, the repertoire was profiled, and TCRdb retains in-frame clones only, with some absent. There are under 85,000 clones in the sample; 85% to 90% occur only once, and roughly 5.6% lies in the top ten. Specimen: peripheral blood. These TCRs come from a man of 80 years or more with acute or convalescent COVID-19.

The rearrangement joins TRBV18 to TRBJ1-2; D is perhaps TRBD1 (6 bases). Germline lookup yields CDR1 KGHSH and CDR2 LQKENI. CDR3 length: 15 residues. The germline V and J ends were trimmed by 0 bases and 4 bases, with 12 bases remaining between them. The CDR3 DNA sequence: TGTGCCAGCTCACCACCGTCAGGGGTTGGCTATGGCTACACCTTC. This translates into CASSPPSGVGYGYTF.

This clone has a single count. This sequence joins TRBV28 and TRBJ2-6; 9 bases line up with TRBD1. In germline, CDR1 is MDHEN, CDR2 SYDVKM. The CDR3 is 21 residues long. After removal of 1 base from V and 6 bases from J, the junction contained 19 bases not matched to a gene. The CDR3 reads CASSLFQIRDREALKANVLTF. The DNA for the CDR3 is TGTGCCAGCAGTTTATTCCAAATCCGGGACAGGGAGGCCCTAAAGGCCAACGTCCTGACTTTC.

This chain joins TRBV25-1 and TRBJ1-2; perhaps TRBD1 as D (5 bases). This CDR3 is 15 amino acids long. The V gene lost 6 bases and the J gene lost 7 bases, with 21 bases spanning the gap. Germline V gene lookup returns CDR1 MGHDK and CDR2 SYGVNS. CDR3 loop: CASRVKEGPEGGYTF. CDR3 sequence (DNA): TGTGCCAGCAGGGTCAAGGAGGGGCCGGAGGGTGGCTACACCTTC.

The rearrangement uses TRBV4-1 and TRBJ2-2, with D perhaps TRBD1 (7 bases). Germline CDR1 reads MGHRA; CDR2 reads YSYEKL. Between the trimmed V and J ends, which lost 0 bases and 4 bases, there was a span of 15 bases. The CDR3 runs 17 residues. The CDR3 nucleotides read TGCGCCAGCAGCCAAGAAGCAGGGGGGCGAGGCACCGGGGAGCTGTTTTTT. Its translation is CASSQEAGGRGTGELFF.

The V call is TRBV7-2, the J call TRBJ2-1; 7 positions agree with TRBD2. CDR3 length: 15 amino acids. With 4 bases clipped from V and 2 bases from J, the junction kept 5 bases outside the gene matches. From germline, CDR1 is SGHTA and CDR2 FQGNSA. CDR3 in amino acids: CASSWSGTAYNEQFF. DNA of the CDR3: TGTGCCAGCAGCTGGAGCGGGACTGCCTACAATGAGCAGTTCTTC. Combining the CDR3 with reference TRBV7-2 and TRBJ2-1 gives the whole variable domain GAGVSQSPSNKVTEKGKDVELRCDPISGHTALYWYRQSLGQGLEFLIYFQGNSAPDKSGLPSDRFSAERTGGSVSTLTIQRTQQEDSAVYLCASSWSGTAYNEQFFGPGTRLTVL.

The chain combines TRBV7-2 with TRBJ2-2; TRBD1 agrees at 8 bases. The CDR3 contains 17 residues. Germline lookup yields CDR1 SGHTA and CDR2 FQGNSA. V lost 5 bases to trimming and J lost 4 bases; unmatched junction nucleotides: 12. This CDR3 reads CASSPLRTGSSTGELFF. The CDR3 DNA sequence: TGTGCCAGCAGCCCCCTCCGGACAGGGTCGAGCACCGGGGAGCTGTTTTTT.

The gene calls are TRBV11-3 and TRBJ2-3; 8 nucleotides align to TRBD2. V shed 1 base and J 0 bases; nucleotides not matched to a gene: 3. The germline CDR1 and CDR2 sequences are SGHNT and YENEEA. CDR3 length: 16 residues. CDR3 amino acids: CASSLGVAGSTDTQYF. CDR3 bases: TGTGCCAGCAGCTTAGGGGTAGCGGGAAGCACAGATACGCAGTATTTT.

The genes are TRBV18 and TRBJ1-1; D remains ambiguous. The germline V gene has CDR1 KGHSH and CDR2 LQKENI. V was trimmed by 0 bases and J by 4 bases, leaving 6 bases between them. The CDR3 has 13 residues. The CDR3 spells CASSPPAPTEAFF. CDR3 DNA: TGTGCCAGCTCACCACCGGCCCCCACTGAAGCTTTCTTT.

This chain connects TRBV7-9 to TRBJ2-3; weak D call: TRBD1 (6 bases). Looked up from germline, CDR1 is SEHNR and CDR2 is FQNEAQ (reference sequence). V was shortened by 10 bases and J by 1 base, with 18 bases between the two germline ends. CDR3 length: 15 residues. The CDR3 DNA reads TGTGCCATACCACGCCAGGGGAATGGCACAGATACGCAGTATTTT. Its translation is CAIPRQGNGTDTQYF.

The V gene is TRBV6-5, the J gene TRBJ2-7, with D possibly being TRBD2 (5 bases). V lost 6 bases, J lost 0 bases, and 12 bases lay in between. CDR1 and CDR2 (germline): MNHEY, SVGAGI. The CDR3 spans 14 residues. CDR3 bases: TGTGCCAGCAGCCCCAACCGGGACTCCTACGAGCAGTACTTC. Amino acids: CASSPNRDSYEQYF.

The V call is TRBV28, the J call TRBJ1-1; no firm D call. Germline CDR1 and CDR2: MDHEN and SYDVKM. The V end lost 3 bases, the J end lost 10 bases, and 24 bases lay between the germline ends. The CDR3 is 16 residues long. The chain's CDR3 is CASSLRRIPAGTGAFF. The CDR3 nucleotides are TGTGCCAGCAGTTTGAGGCGTATTCCCGCCGGAACGGGAGCTTTCTTT.

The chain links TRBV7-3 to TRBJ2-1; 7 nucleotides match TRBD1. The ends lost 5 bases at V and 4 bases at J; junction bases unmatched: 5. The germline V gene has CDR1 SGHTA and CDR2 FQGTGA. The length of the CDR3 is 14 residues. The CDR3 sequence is CASSRDSYYNEQFF. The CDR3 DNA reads TGTGCCAGCAGCCGGGACAGTTATTACAATGAGCAGTTCTTC.

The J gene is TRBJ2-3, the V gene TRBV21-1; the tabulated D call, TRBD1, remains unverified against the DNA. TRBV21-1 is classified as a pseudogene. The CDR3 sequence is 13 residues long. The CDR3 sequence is CASSKQNTDTQYF. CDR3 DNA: TGTGCCAGCAGCAAACAGAACACAGATACGCAGTATTTT.

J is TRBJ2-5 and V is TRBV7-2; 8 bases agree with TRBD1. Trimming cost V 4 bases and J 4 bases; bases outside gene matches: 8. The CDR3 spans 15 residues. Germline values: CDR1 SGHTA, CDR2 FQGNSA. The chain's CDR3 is CASSSGQGLSETQYF. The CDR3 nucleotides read TGTGCCAGCAGCTCCGGACAGGGTTTATCAGAGACCCAGTACTTC.

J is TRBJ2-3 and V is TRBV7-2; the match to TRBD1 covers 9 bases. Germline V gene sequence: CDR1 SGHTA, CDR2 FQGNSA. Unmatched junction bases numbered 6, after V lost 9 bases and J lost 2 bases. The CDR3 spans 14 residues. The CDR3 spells CASQRDRVTDTQYF. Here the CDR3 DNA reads TGTGCCAGTCAACGGGACAGGGTCACAGATACGCAGTATTTT.

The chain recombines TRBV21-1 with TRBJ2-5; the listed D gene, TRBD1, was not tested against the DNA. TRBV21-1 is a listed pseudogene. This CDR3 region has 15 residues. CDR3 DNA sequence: TGTGCCAGCAGCAAAATGGGGCGACACCAAGAGACCCAGTACTTC. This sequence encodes CASSKMGRHQETQYF.